What follows are 4 T cell receptor beta chains derived from one specimen sequenced in a study of low-dose radiotherapy and immunotherapy resistance in tumors. Amplification, which lasted 15 to 20 PCR cycles, used a constant-region primer and V-primer adapter to amplify TCRs. MiXCR, applied by TCRdb to the reads, yields one record per CDR3 protein. The data hold roughly 50,000 distinct CDR3 sequences, with 33% observed a single time. This sample's time point: after trial treatment. Treatment reported: LDRT plus nivolumab, ipilimumab, low-dose cyclophosphamide and aspirin (RACIN trial). Sequenced material: PBMCs, taken after low-dose radiotherapy plus immunotherapy. The receptors stem from a male donor with rectosigmoid adenocarcinoma.

This clonotype was counted ten times or more. This chain joins TRBV7-9 and TRBJ1-2; a weak D match, TRBD1 (6 bases). CDR1 SEHNR and CDR2 FQNEAQ come from the germline V gene (reference sequence). The CDR3 has 15 amino acids. Trimming left V 1 base short and J 8 bases short, with 17 bases between. CDR3 amino acids: CASSLVGGTVQGYTF. The DNA for the CDR3 is TGTGCCAGCAGCTTAGTAGGGGGGACGGTTCAAGGCTACACCTTC.

This clonotype was seen repeatedly, ten times or more. J is TRBJ1-3 and V is TRBV5-1, with D tentatively TRBD1 (5 bases). In germline, CDR1 is SGHRS, CDR2 YFSETQ. The V and J ends lost 4 bases and 0 bases respectively, with 14 bases between them. CDR3 size: 16 residues. For the CDR3, the DNA is TGCGCCAGCAGCCGCGGGGACGGGGTCTCTGGAAACACCATATATTTT. This sequence encodes CASSRGDGVSGNTIYF.

This chain connects TRBV10-3 to TRBJ2-2; the D call may be TRBD1 or TRBD2 (5 bases each). The germline V gene has CDR1 ENHRY and CDR2 SYGVKD. V was cut by 6 bases and J by 2 bases, with 10 bases left in between. The CDR3 has 14 residues. The CDR3 loop reads CAIRGDGNTGELFF. In DNA form, the CDR3 reads TGTGCCATCAGGGGGGACGGTAACACCGGGGAGCTGTTTTTT.

This clonotype showed up many times. This chain uses TRBV21-1 with TRBJ2-5; TRBD2 reflects the table's D call only, with no check against the DNA. TRBV21-1 is recorded as a pseudogene. The CDR3 runs to 13 residues. The CDR3 nucleotides read TGTGCCGGTCTGGGCCCCGGCGCGGAGACCCAGTACTTC. This translates into CAGLGPGAETQYF.